This T cell receptor (beta chain) was identified during a study of T-cell memory formation after mild COVID-19. Study-level information: Across donors, TCR clusters were largely donor specific.

This clonotype was counted once. What it binds is unknown. Overall study findings and caveats: Some responding clones appeared in pre-infection memory, suggesting cross-reactive memory joined.

TCRdb re-called the 5' RACE reads through MiXCR, storing one row per CDR3 protein. The sample includes approximately 260,000 distinct CDR3 sequences, approximately 16% seen only once; the top ten take approximately 3.5%. The germline V gene encodes CDR1 SGHDN and CDR2 FVKESK. The CDR3 consists of 16 residues. V lost 4 bases and J lost 3; bases outside the gene matches: 8. The rearrangement links TRBV14 to TRBJ2-3; 9 bases are a match to TRBD2. Sequencing was done on a sample of PBMCs or a T cell subset sorted from them (not recorded which). The receptor was derived from a man younger than 35 who had mild COVID-19 (a few samples of this study predate the infection). Cell type and time point are not known. The CDR3 spells CASSLVPGLATDTQYF. The CDR3 DNA follows: TGTGCCAGCAGCCTAGTACCCGGACTAGCGACAGATACGCAGTATTTT.